Shown below are 6 T cell receptor beta chains from a single sample sequenced in a study of blood T cell repertoires in COVID-19. Some clones are missing from TCRdb's copy, which holds only in-frame ones; the method was immunoSEQ multiplex PCR. The sample includes roughly 150,000 clones, just under 90% of them seen just once. Specimen: peripheral blood. These receptors were obtained from an elderly woman with acute or convalescent COVID-19.

The CDR3 region is CASSRLARTSGSYNEQFF. Here the CDR3 DNA reads TGTGCCAGTAGCCGCCTGGCCCGGACTAGCGGATCCTACAATGAGCAGTTCTTC. The rearrangement links TRBV19 to TRBJ2-1; 10 positions agree with TRBD2. The CDR3 has 18 amino acids. J gave up 1 base and V 6 bases, and 12 bases lay outside the gene matches. Germline CDR1 is LNHDA and CDR2 is SQIVND (reference sequence).

The gene calls are TRBV15 and TRBJ1-2; TRBD1 is a possible D gene (6 bases). Trimming left V 3 bases short and J 2 bases short, with 13 bases between. The CDR3 contains 15 residues. Germline assignment: CDR1 LNHNV and CDR2 YYDKDF (reference sequence). In DNA, the CDR3 is TGTGCCACCAGCAGTCCAGGGGAGTCGAACTATGGCTACACCTTC. As protein: CATSSPGESNYGYTF.

The CDR3: CASSPGLAGPRDIQYF. CDR3 sequence (DNA): TGTGCCAGTAGTCCCGGACTAGCGGGGCCCCGGGACATTCAGTACTTC. V usage is TRBV19 and J usage is TRBJ2-4; TRBD2 matches at 12 bases. This CDR3 has 16 amino acids. After removal of 5 bases from V and 8 bases from J, the junction contained 10 bases not matched to a gene. Germline V gives CDR1 LNHDA, CDR2 SQIVND (reference sequence).

The genes are TRBV30 and TRBJ1-5, with D tentatively TRBD1 (6 bases). The CDR3 spans 15 residues. Germline V gene lookup returns CDR1 GTSNPN and CDR2 SVGIG (reference sequence). V gave up 0 bases and J gave up 3 bases, with 12 bases separating them. This CDR3 is CAWSVGGGFNQPQHF. In DNA, the CDR3 is TGTGCCTGGAGTGTAGGGGGGGGGTTCAATCAGCCCCAGCATTTT.

The chain recombines TRBV5-5 with TRBJ1-1; tentatively, D is TRBD1 (6 bases). The CDR3 runs 15 residues. V was cut by 4 bases and J by 1 base, with 14 bases left in between. From germline, CDR1 is SGHKS and CDR2 YYEKEE (reference sequence). The CDR3 DNA is TGTGCCAGCAGCGAGGCCGGGACAAAGAACACTGAAGCTTTCTTT. Its translation: CASSEAGTKNTEAFF.

The gene calls are TRBV19 and TRBJ2-5; TRBD2 agrees at 10 bases. The V and J ends lost 5 bases and 4 bases, in that order; junction bases with no gene match: 7. This CDR3 region has 15 residues. Germline V gives CDR1 LNHDA, CDR2 SQIVND (reference sequence). The CDR3 here is CASSSPGLAPETQYF. CDR3 sequence (DNA): TGTGCCAGTAGTTCGCCGGGACTAGCGCCAGAGACCCAGTACTTC.